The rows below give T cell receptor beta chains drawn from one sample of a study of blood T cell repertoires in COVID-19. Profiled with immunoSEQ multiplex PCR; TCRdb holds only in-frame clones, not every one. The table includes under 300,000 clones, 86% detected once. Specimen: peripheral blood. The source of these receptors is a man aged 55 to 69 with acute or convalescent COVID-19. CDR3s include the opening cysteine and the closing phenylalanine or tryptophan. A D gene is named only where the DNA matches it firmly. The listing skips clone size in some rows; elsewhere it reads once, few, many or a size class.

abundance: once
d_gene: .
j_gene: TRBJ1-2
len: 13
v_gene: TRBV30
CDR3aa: CAWSRGANYGYTF
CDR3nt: TGTGCCTGGAGTCGCGGTGCTAACTATGGCTACACCTTC

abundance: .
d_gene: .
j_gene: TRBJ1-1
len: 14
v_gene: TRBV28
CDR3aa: CASREGGRITEAFF
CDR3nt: TGTGCCAGCAGAGAGGGGGGGCGAATCACTGAAGCTTTCTTT

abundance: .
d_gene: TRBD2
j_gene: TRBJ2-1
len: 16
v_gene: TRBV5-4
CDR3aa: CASSLPIAGGVGEQFF
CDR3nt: TGTGCCAGCAGCCTGCCTATAGCGGGAGGGGTGGGTGAGCAGTTCTTC

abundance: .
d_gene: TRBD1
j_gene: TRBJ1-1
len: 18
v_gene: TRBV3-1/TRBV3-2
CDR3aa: CASSQYATGAGGTTEAFF
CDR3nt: TGTGCCAGCAGCCAATATGCGACAGGGGCCGGAGGGACAACTGAAGCTTTCTTT

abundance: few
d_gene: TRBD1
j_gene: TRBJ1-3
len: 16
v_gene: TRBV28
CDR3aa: CASRRSTGPSGNTIYF
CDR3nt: TGTGCCAGCAGGCGCTCGACAGGGCCCTCTGGAAACACCATATATTTT

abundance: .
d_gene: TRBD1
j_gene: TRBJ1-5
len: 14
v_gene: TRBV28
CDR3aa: CASRHRDSRQPQHF
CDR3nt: TGTGCCAGCAGACACCGGGACAGTCGACAGCCCCAGCATTTT

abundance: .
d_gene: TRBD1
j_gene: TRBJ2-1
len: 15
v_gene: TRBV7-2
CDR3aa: CASSSSGTVYNEQFF
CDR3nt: TGTGCCAGCAGCTCCAGTGGGACAGTTTACAATGAGCAGTTCTTC

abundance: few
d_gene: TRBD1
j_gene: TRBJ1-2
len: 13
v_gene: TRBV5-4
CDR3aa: CASNPTGDYGYTF
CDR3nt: TGTGCCAGCAACCCGACAGGGGACTATGGCTACACCTTC

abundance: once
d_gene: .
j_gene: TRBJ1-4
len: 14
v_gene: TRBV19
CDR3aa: CASARGSANEKLFF
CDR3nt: TGTGCCAGCGCCAGGGGTTCGGCTAATGAAAAACTGTTTTTT

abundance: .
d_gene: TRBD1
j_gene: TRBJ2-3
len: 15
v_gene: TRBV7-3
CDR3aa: CASSPQGADADTQYF
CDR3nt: TGTGCCAGCAGCCCCCAGGGGGCAGATGCAGATACGCAGTATTTT

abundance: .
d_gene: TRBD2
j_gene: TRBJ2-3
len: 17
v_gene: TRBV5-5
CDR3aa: CASSLAMGLGTPDTQYF
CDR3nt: TGTGCCAGCAGCTTGGCTATGGGACTAGGGACTCCAGATACGCAGTATTTT

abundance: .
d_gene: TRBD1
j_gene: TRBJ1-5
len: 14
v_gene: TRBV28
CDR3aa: CASRGTGGVQPQHF
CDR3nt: TGTGCCAGCAGAGGGACAGGGGGCGTTCAGCCCCAGCATTTT

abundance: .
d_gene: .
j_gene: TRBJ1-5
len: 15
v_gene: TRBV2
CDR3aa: CASRARTVSNQPQHF
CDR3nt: TGTGCCAGCAGAGCCAGGACAGTCAGCAATCAGCCCCAGCATTTT

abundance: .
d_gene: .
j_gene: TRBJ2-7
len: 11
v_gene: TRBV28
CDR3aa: CASSPHYEQYF
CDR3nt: TGTGCCAGCAGTCCCCATTACGAGCAGTACTTC

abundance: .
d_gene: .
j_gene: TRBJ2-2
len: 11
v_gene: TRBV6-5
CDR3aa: CASAGTGELFF
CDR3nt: TGTGCCAGCGCGGGCACCGGGGAGCTGTTTTTT

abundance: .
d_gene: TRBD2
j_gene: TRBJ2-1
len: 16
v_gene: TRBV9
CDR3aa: CASSAPRTSTYNEQFF
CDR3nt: TGTGCCAGCAGCGCCCCCAGGACTAGTACTTACAATGAGCAGTTCTTC

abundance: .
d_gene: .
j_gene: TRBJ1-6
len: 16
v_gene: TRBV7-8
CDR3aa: CASSLVAGVVNSPLHF
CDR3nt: TGTGCCAGCAGCTTAGTGGCCGGGGTGGTTAATTCACCCCTCCACTTT

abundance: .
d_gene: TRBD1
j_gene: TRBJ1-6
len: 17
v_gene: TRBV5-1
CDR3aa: CASSLGTGVTYNSPLHF
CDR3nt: TGCGCCAGCAGCTTGGGGACAGGGGTCACCTATAATTCACCCCTCCACTTT

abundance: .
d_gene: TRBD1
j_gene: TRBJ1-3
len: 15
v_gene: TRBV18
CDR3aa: CASSSTGDTGNTIYF
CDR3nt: TGTGCCAGCTCGTCTACAGGGGACACTGGAAACACCATATATTTT

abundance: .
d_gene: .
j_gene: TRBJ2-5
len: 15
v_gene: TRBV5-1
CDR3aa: CASSLAGQGTETQYF
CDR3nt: TGCGCCAGCAGCTTGGCTGGCCAGGGGACAGAGACCCAGTACTTC

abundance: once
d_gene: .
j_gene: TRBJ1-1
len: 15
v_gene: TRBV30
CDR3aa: CAWVEVGEMNTEAFF
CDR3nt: TGTGCCTGGGTGGAGGTGGGAGAGATGAACACTGAAGCTTTCTTT

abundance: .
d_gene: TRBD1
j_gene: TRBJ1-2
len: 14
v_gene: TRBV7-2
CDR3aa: CASSIGQGIYGYTF
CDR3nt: TGTGCCAGCAGCATTGGACAGGGCATCTATGGCTACACCTTC

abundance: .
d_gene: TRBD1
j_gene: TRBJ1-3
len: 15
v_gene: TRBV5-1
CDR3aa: CASSGTGDSGNTIYF
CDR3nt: TGCGCCAGCTCCGGGACAGGGGACTCTGGAAACACCATATATTTT

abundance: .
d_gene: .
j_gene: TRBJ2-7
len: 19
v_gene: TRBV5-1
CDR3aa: CASSPGPAGRGSPNSEQYF
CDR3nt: TGCGCCAGCAGCCCGGGGCCGGCGGGGCGCGGGTCCCCCAACAGCGAGCAGTACTTC

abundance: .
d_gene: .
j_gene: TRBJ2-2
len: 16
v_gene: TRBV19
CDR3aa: CASSIQGGPNTGELFF
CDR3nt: TGTGCCAGTAGTATACAGGGGGGCCCGAACACCGGGGAGCTGTTTTTT

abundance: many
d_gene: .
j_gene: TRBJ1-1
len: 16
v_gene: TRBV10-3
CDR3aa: CAISPRDSYGNTEAFF
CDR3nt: TGTGCCATCAGCCCCCGGGACTCGTATGGCAACACTGAAGCTTTCTTT

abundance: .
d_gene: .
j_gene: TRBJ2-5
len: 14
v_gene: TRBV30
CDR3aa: CAWSPGLPAGTQYF
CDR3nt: TGTGCCTGGAGCCCTGGCCTCCCTGCGGGGACCCAGTACTTC

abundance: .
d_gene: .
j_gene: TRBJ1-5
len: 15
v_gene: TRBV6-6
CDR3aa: CASQRREGVGQPQHF
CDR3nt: TGTGCCAGCCAGAGGCGGGAGGGGGTTGGCCAGCCCCAGCATTTT